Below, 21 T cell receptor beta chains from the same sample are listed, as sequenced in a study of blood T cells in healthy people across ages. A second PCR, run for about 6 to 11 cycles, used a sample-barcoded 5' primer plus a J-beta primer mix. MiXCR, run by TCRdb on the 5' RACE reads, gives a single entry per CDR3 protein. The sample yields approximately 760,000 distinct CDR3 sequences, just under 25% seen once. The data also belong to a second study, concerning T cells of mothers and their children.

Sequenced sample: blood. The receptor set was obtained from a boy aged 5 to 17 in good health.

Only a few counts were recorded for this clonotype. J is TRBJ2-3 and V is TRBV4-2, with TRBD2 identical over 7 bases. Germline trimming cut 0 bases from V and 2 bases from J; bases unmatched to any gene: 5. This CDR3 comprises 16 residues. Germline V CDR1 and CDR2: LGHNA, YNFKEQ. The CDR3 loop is CASSQERGGTTDTQYF. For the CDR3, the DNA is TGTGCCAGCAGCCAAGAACGCGGGGGTACCACAGATACGCAGTATTTT.

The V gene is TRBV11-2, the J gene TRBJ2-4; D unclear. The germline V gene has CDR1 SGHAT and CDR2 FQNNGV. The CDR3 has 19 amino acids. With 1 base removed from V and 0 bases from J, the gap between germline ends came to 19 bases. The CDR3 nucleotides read TGTGCCAGCAGCTTAGTAGGGTACACTTTAGACTTAGCCAAAAACATTCAGTACTTC. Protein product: CASSLVGYTLDLAKNIQYF. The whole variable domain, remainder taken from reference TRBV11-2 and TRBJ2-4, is EAGVAQSPRYKIIEKRQSVAFWCNPISGHATLYWYQQILGQGPKLLIQFQNNGVVDDSQLPKDRFSAERLKGVDSTLKIQPAKLEDSAVYLCASSLVGYTLDLAKNIQYFGAGTRLSVL.

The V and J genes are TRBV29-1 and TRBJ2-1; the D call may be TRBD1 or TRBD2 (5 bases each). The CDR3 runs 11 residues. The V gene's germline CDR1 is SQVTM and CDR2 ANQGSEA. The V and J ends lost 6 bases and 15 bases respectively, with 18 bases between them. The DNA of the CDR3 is TGCAGCGTCCTGGGGGACGGCGTGCCGTTCTTC. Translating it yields CSVLGDGVPFF.

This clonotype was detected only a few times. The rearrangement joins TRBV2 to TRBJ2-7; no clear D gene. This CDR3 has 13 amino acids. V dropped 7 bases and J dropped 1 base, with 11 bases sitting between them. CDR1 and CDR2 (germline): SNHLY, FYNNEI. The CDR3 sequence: CASNPGSSYEQYF. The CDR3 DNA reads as TGTGCCAGCAATCCTGGGTCTTCCTACGAGCAGTACTTC. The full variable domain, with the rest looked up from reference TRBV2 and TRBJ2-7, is EPEVTQTPSHQVTQMGQEVILRCVPISNHLYFYWYRQILGQKVEFLVSFYNNEISEKSEIFDDQFSVERPDGSNFTLKIRSTKLEDSAMYFCASNPGSSYEQYFGPGTRLTVT.

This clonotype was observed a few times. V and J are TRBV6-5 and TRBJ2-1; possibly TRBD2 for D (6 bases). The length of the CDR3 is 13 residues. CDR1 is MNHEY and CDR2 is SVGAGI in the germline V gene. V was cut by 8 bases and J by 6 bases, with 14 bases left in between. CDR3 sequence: CASARDFSNEQFF. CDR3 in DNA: TGTGCCAGCGCCCGGGACTTTAGCAATGAGCAGTTCTTC.

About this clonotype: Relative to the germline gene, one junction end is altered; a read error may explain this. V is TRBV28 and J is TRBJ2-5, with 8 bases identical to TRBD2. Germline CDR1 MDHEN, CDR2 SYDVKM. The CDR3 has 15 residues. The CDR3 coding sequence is TGTGCCAGCAGTGCTGGACTAGCTGGCCGCAATGAGCAGTCCTTC. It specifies CASSAGLAGRNEQSF.

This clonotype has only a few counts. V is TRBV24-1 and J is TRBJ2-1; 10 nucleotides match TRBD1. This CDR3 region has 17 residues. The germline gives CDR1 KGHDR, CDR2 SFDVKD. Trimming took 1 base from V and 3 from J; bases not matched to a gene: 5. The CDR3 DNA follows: TGTGCCACCAGTGATTTAGGGGGGACAGGGGTCTACAATGAGCAGTTCTTC. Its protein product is CATSDLGGTGVYNEQFF.

Written as DNA, the CDR3 is TGTGCCACCCTGGAGCCCTACTCCTACGAGCAGTACTTC. This encodes CATLEPYSYEQYF. The chain combines TRBV28 with TRBJ2-7; D remains unclear. The CDR3 spans 13 residues. From germline, CDR1 is MDHEN and CDR2 SYDVKM. The V gene lost 10 bases and the J gene lost 0 bases, with 13 bases spanning the gap. Drawing the rest from reference TRBV28 and TRBJ2-7, the complete variable domain is DVKVTQSSRYLVKRTGEKVFLECVQDMDHENMFWYRQDPGLGLRLIYFSYDVKMKEKGDIPEGYSVSREKKERFSLILESASTNQTSMYLCATLEPYSYEQYFGPGTRLTVT.

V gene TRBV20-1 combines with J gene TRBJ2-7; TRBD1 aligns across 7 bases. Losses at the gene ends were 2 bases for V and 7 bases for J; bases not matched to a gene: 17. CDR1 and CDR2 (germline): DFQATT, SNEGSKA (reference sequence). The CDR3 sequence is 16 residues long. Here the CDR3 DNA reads TGCAGTGCTAGAAAGTTGTTCGAGACAGGGAGTGGTGAGCAGTACTTC. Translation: CSARKLFETGSGEQYF.

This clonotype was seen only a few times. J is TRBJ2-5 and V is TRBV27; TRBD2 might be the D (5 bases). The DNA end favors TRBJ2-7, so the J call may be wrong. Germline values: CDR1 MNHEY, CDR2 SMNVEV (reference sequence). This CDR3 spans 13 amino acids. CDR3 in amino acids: CASARRTSYEQYF. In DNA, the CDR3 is TGTGCCAGTGCCCGGAGGACCTCCTACGAGCAGTACTTC.

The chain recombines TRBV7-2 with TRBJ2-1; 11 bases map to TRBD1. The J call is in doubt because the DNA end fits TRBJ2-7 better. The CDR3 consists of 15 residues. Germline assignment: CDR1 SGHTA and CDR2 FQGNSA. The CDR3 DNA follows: TGTGCCAGCAGCCCTTGGGACAGGGGGGTATACGAGCAGTACTTC. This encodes CASSPWDRGVYEQYF.

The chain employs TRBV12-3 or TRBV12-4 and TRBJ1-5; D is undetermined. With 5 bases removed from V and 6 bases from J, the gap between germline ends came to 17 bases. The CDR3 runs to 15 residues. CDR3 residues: CASSPDSRGGQPQHF. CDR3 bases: TGTGCCAGCAGTCCAGATAGTCGAGGCGGTCAGCCCCAGCATTTT.

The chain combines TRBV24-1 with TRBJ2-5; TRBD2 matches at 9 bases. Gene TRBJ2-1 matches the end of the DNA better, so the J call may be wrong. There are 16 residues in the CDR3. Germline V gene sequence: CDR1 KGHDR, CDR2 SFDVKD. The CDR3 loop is CATSSPSLLAGHEQFF. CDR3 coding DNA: TGTGCCACCAGCTCCCCAAGTCTCCTAGCGGGGCATGAGCAGTTCTTC.

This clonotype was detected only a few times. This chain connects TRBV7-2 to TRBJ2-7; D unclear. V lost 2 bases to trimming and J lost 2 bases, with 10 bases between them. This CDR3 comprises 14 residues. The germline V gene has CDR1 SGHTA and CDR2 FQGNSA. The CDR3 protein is CASSLYPRPYEQYF. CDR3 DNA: TGTGCCAGCAGCTTATACCCCCGGCCCTACGAGCAGTACTTC.

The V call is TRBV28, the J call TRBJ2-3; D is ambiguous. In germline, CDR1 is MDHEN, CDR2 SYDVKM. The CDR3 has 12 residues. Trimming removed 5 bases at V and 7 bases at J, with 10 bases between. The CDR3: CASSPPGNTQYF. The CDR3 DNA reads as TGTGCCAGCAGTCCTCCGGGTAATACGCAGTATTTT.

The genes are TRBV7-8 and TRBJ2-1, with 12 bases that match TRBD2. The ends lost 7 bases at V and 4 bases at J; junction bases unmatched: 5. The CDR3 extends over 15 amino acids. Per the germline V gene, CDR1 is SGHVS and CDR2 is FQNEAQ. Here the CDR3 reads CASTLLAGGYNEQFF. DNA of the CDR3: TGTGCCAGCACCCTCCTAGCGGGGGGGTACAATGAGCAGTTCTTC.

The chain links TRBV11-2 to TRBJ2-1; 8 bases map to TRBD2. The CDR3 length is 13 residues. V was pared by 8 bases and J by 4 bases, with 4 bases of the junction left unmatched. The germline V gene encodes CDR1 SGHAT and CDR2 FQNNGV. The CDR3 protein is CASLKRGYNEQFF. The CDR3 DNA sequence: TGTGCCAGCCTCAAGCGGGGGTACAATGAGCAGTTCTTC.

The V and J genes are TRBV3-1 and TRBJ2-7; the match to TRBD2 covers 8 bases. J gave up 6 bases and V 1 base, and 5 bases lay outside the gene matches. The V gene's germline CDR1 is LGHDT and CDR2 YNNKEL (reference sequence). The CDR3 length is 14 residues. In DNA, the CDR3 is TGTGCCAGCAGCCAAGTTGGGACTAGTGGCGAGCAGTACTTC. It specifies CASSQVGTSGEQYF.

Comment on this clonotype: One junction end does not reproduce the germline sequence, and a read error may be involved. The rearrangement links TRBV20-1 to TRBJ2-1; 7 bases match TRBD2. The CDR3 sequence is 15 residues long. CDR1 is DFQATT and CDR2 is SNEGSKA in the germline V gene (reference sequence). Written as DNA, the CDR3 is TGCAGTGCCCTACCACTAGCGACCTCCTACAATGGGCAGTTCTTC. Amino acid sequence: CSALPLATSYNGQFF.

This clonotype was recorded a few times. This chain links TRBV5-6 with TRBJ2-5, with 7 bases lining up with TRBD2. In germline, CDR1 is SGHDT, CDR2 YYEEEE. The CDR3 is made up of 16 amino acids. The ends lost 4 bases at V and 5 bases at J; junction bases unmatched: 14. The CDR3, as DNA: TGTGCCAGCAGCGAGCGGGACGGAGGGGCCGTTGAGACCCAGTACTTC. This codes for CASSERDGGAVETQYF.

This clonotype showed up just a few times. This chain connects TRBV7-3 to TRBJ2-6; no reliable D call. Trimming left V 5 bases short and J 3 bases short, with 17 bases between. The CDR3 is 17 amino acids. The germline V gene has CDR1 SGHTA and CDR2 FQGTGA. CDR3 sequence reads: CASSLRRLGRGANVLTF. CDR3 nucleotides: TGTGCCAGCAGCCTTCGGCGATTAGGCCGTGGGGCCAACGTCCTGACTTTC. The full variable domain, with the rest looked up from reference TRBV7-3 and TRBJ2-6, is GAGVSQTPSNKVTEKGKYVELRCDPISGHTALYWYRQSLGQGPEFLIYFQGTGAADDSGLPNDRFFAVRPEGSVSTLKIQRTERGDSAVYLCASSLRRLGRGANVLTFGAGSRLTVL.